This record concerns one TCR beta chain sequence. Its target is not known. The V and J ends lost 4 bases and 3 bases respectively, with 6 bases between them. CDR1 is LNHDA, CDR2 SQIVND, per germline (reference sequence). CDR3 length: 12 amino acids. This entry comes from a study of persistence of HIV-infected CD4 T cells. Study background: CD4+ T cells responding to CMV or HIV-1 Gag were isolated.

General study points: Degenerate expanded CDR3beta sequences were enriched among CMV- and Gag-responding cells.

An overlapping HIV-1 Gag peptide pool stimulated these cells at 0.95 to 1 ug/peptide/mL. CD40L/CD69 double-negative CD45RO-high memory CD4+ T cells were collected. Sequencing used immunoSEQ version 4 in survey mode. Template was genomic DNA at around 9.7 ng/uL, with up to roughly 1 ug used per sample. Generated by immunoSEQ multiplex PCR, the TCRdb table keeps only in-frame clones and is missing some. The table lists about 41,000 clones, 75% to 80% of them singletons. The rearrangement joins TRBV19 to TRBJ1-2; weak D call: TRBD1 (6 bases). This TCR was sampled from an adult man with HIV who was CMV-seropositive. Source: CD4+ T cells sorted from PBMCs after roughly 18-hour stimulation, taken from a patient who received antiretroviral therapy. The CDR3 spells CASSTGDYGYTF. CDR3 bases: TGTGCCAGTAGTACAGGGGACTATGGCTACACCTTC.